The 27 T cell receptor beta chains below all came from one sample that was sequenced in a study of spatial heterogeneity in lung cancer. One entry per CDR3 protein results from TCRdb running MiXCR on the 5' RACE reads. The sample includes 110,000 or so distinct CDR3 sequences, 9.5% to 14% seen only once; the top ten take around 24%. Time point described: blood at routine non-recurrence follow-up after resection. The sequencing used PBMCs, collected at follow-up. The receptors stem from a female donor with early-stage non-small cell lung cancer.

Many counts were recorded for this clonotype. The J gene is TRBJ2-3, the V gene TRBV12-3 or TRBV12-4, with D unresolved. The CDR3 contains 11 residues. With 5 bases removed from V and 4 bases from J, the gap between germline ends came to 4 bases. CDR3 amino acids: CASSRADTQYF. The CDR3 coding sequence is TGTGCCAGCAGTCGAGCAGATACGCAGTATTTT.

Ten or more counts support this clonotype. The genes are TRBV5-4 and TRBJ1-1, with 8 bases that match TRBD1. CDR1 and CDR2 (germline): SGHNT, YYREEE (reference sequence). V shed 3 bases and J 6 bases; nucleotides not matched to a gene: 7. The CDR3 consists of 14 residues. The CDR3 DNA follows: TGTGCCAGCAGCTCCCGGGACAGGAGCGCTGAAGCTTTCTTT. As protein: CASSSRDRSAEAFF.

There are a few counts of this clonotype. The chain recombines TRBV20-1 with TRBJ2-5, with D maybe TRBD2 (6 bases). The CDR3 covers 16 residues. V shed 1 base and J shed 4 bases, with 19 bases lying between them. The germline V gene has CDR1 DFQATT and CDR2 SNEGSKA (reference sequence). The CDR3 DNA reads TGCAGTGCTAGAGGCGGAACGGGAGTGTCGAGAGAGACCCAGTACTTC. Translated, it gives CSARGGTGVSRETQYF.

The rearrangement joins TRBV4-3 to TRBJ2-1, with TRBD2 matching over 13 bases. V lost 5 bases, J lost 11 bases, and 12 bases stayed unmatched. The germline V gene encodes CDR1 LGHNA and CDR2 YSLEER. The CDR3 contains 16 residues. CDR3 region: CASSKSTGTSGTQQFF. For the CDR3, the DNA is TGCGCCAGCAGCAAATCCACCGGGACTAGCGGGACTCAGCAGTTCTTC.

In its sample, this clonotype was seen once. The chain recombines TRBV6-5 with TRBJ1-1; possible D gene TRBD1, 6 bases. The germline V and J ends were trimmed by 9 bases and 0 bases, with 14 bases remaining between them. The CDR3 runs 14 residues. The V gene's germline CDR1 is MNHEY and CDR2 SVGAGI. CDR3 amino acids: CASLRTVMNTEAFF. DNA of the CDR3: TGTGCCAGTCTCCGGACAGTCATGAACACTGAAGCTTTCTTT.

This clonotype appeared many times. J is TRBJ2-5 and V is TRBV3-1; maybe TRBD1 (6 bases). This CDR3 comprises 14 residues. CDR1 is LGHDT, CDR2 YNNKEL, per germline (reference sequence). Between the trimmed V and J ends, which lost 4 bases and 7 bases, there was a span of 16 bases. The CDR3 protein is CASSPPDSPRTQYF. DNA of the CDR3: TGTGCCAGCAGCCCACCGGACAGCCCAAGGACCCAGTACTTC.

This clonotype has more than one count but fewer than ten. V gene TRBV6-6 combines with J gene TRBJ1-2; a weak D match, TRBD1 (6 bases). This CDR3 is 12 amino acids long. CDR1 and CDR2 from the germline V gene are MNHNY and SVGAGI (reference sequence). V lost 4 bases, J lost 8 bases, and 11 bases lay in between. The CDR3, as DNA: TGTGCCAGCAGTTGGAACAGGGACGGCTACACCTTC. Translation: CASSWNRDGYTF.

The chain joins TRBV20-1 to TRBJ2-1; D not certain. Germline V gene lookup returns CDR1 DFQATT and CDR2 SNEGSKA (reference sequence). The V and J ends lost 2 bases and 4 bases respectively, with 9 bases between them. The CDR3 totals 13 residues. The CDR3 nucleotides read TGCAGTGCTAGAACCGCCAGTTACAATGAGCAGTTCTTC. Residues: CSARTASYNEQFF.

This clonotype was seen many times. The chain is built from TRBV18 and TRBJ2-2; 7 bases align to TRBD1. CDR1 is KGHSH, CDR2 LQKENI, per germline. The V gene end was trimmed by 4 bases and the J gene end by 3 bases; junction bases not matched to a gene: 5. The CDR3 is 15 residues long. CDR3 residues: CASSRNRGDTGELFF. Here the CDR3 DNA reads TGTGCCAGCTCACGAAACAGGGGAGACACCGGGGAGCTGTTTTTT.

The chain recombines TRBV19 with TRBJ2-7; the match to TRBD2 covers 10 bases. The CDR3 contains 14 residues. The germline V gene has CDR1 LNHDA and CDR2 SQIVND (reference sequence). V trimming: 3 bases; J trimming: 2 bases; junction bases outside the gene matches: 1. The chain's CDR3 is CASSITSGTYEQYF. The CDR3, as DNA: TGTGCCAGTAGTATCACTAGCGGGACCTACGAGCAGTACTTC.

CDR3 sequence: CASSLDTWSIEAFF. The CDR3, as DNA: TGCGCCAGCAGCTTGGACACGTGGTCGATTGAAGCTTTCTTT. The V gene is TRBV5-1, the J gene TRBJ1-1; D is unclear. The CDR3 contains 14 residues. Germline V gene sequence: CDR1 SGHRS, CDR2 YFSETQ. V was cut by 0 bases and J by 7 bases, with 13 bases left in between.

At least ten counts were recorded for this clonotype. This chain connects TRBV12-3 or TRBV12-4 to TRBJ2-1; D unclear. V gave up 6 bases and J gave up 2 bases, with 11 bases separating them. This CDR3 region has 14 residues. CDR3 residues: CASRLLGPYNEQFF. The CDR3 DNA reads as TGTGCCAGCAGACTCCTGGGCCCCTACAATGAGCAGTTCTTC.

J is TRBJ2-1 and V is TRBV28; D ambiguous. Germline assignment: CDR1 MDHEN and CDR2 SYDVKM. The V gene lost 5 bases and the J gene lost 1 base, with 9 bases spanning the gap. The length of the CDR3 is 14 residues. CDR3 sequence: CASSRRASYNEQFF. In DNA, the CDR3 is TGTGCCAGCAGTCGTAGGGCTTCCTACAATGAGCAGTTCTTC. Full variable domain (rest looked up from reference TRBV28 and TRBJ2-1): DVKVTQSSRYLVKRTGEKVFLECVQDMDHENMFWYRQDPGLGLRLIYFSYDVKMKEKGDIPEGYSVSREKKERFSLILESASTNQTSMYLCASSRRASYNEQFFGPGTRLTVL.

The CDR3 reads CSARATQGRQYV. Written as DNA, the CDR3 is TGCAGTGCTAGAGCTACTCAGGGACGGCAGTACGTC. The rearrangement uses TRBV20-1 and TRBJ2-7; D tentatively reads TRBD1 or TRBD2 (5 bases each). Germline assignment: CDR1 DFQATT and CDR2 SNEGSKA (reference sequence). CDR3 length: 12 residues. V lost 1 base, J lost 9 bases, and 13 bases lay in between.

This clonotype has at least ten counts. The chain joins TRBV20-1 to TRBJ1-2; D remains unclear. This CDR3 has 16 residues. Germline CDR1 and CDR2: DFQATT and SNEGSKA (reference sequence). V was trimmed by 1 base and J by 0 bases, leaving 15 bases between them. CDR3 coding DNA: TGCAGTGCTAGAGTCGTTCTTCGATGGCCTAACTATGGCTACACCTTC. Translating it yields CSARVVLRWPNYGYTF.

This clonotype came up many times. V gene TRBV29-1 combines with J gene TRBJ2-7, with TRBD2 matching 7 bases. CDR1 SQVTM and CDR2 ANQGSEA come from the germline V gene. The ends lost 4 bases at V and 1 base at J; junction bases unmatched: 10. This CDR3 is 15 amino acids long. The CDR3: CSVVSAGDGSYEQYF. Here the CDR3 DNA reads TGCAGCGTTGTTTCTGCGGGAGACGGGTCCTACGAGCAGTACTTC.

The V call is TRBV30, the J call TRBJ2-5; D gene unclear. Germline CDR1 GTSNPN, CDR2 SVGIG (reference sequence). The CDR3 contains 13 residues. V dropped 0 bases and J dropped 6 bases, with 11 bases sitting between them. CDR3 nucleotide sequence: TGTGCCTGGAGTGTATCAGCCCACCAGACCCAGTACTTC. This codes for CAWSVSAHQTQYF.

At least ten counts were recorded for this clonotype. The rearrangement joins TRBV5-1 to TRBJ1-2, with D possibly matching TRBD1 (5 bases). The length of the CDR3 is 14 residues. Germline values: CDR1 SGHRS, CDR2 YFSETQ. Trimming cost V 4 bases and J 1 base, with 11 bases left between them. As DNA, the CDR3 is TGCGCCAGCAGCCGGGACGGGGGTAACTATGGCTACACCTTC. It specifies CASSRDGGNYGYTF.

This clonotype was seen ten or more times. V and J are TRBV3-1 and TRBJ2-6; weak D call: TRBD1 (6 bases). The V end was cut by 2 bases, the J end by 4 bases, with 21 bases between. Germline CDR1 reads LGHDT; CDR2 reads YNNKEL (reference sequence). This CDR3 contains 19 residues. This chain's CDR3 is CASSQRGPLTGSGANVLTF. The CDR3 nucleotides are TGTGCCAGCAGCCAACGGGGTCCTTTGACAGGATCAGGGGCCAACGTCCTGACTTTC.

A few counts support this clonotype. The chain has TRBV7-7 and TRBJ2-5, with D maybe TRBD2 (6 bases). From germline, CDR1 is SSHAT and CDR2 FNYEAQ (reference sequence). The V gene lost 8 bases and the J gene lost 2 bases, with 12 bases spanning the gap. The CDR3 runs to 13 residues. CDR3 in amino acids: CASARGNQETQYF. CDR3 in DNA: TGTGCCAGCGCCCGGGGGAATCAAGAGACCCAGTACTTC. Filled out from reference TRBV7-7 and TRBJ2-5, the complete variable domain reads GAGVSQSPRYKVTKRGQDVTLRCDPISSHATLYWYQQALGQGPEFLTYFNYEAQPDKSGLPSDRFSAERPEGSISTLTIQRTEQRDSAMYRCASARGNQETQYFGPGTRLLVL.

Only a few counts were recorded for this clonotype. This chain connects TRBV18 to TRBJ1-5; a possible D gene is TRBD1 (5 bases). Germline lookup yields CDR1 KGHSH and CDR2 LQKENI. This CDR3 is 15 amino acids long. Trimming shortened V by 0 bases and J by 1 base, and 7 bases separated the two germline ends. The CDR3 region is CASSPPGGSNQPQHF. CDR3 sequence (DNA): TGTGCCAGCTCACCACCCGGGGGAAGCAATCAGCCCCAGCATTTT.

Only a few counts were recorded for this clonotype. This chain joins TRBV4-2 and TRBJ2-5; 10 bases are shared with TRBD2. V gave up 5 bases and J gave up 2 bases; unmatched junction bases: 8. This CDR3 contains 16 residues. Germline values: CDR1 LGHNA, CDR2 YNFKEQ. CDR3 region: CASSSASGSTQETQYF. For the CDR3, the DNA is TGTGCCAGCAGCTCCGCTAGCGGGAGTACGCAAGAGACCCAGTACTTC.

The rearrangement uses TRBV4-2 and TRBJ1-1, with D possibly TRBD1 on 6 matching bases. The length of the CDR3 is 15 residues. V lost 0 bases and J 3 bases, leaving 11 bases between the germline ends. Germline CDR1 reads LGHNA; CDR2 reads YNFKEQ. CDR3 residues: CASSQDSQGYTEAFF. The CDR3 DNA follows: TGTGCCAGCAGCCAAGATTCCCAGGGGTACACTGAAGCTTTCTTT.

The chain employs TRBV12-3 or TRBV12-4 and TRBJ2-5; either TRBD1 or TRBD2 may fit D (5 bases each). The CDR3 totals 12 residues. Trimming stripped 5 bases from V and 10 bases from J, with 14 bases between. This chain's CDR3 is CASSRGSGVQYF. CDR3 coding DNA: TGTGCCAGCAGTCGGGGCTCCGGTGTCCAGTACTTC.

This clonotype has ten or more counts. V is TRBV7-8 and J is TRBJ2-6; maybe TRBD1 (6 bases). The CDR3 has 17 amino acids. Trimming pared 3 bases from V and 1 base from J, leaving 13 bases between. Germline V gene data show CDR1 as SGHVS and CDR2 as FQNEAQ. CDR3 bases: TGTGCCAGCAGCTTGTCCCAGGGGAAGTCTGGGGCCAACGTCCTGACTTTC. Its translation: CASSLSQGKSGANVLTF.

This sequence joins TRBV29-1 and TRBJ2-1, with D unresolved. The V gene lost 6 bases and the J gene lost 3 bases, with 3 bases spanning the gap. CDR3 length: 10 amino acids. From germline, CDR1 is SQVTM and CDR2 ANQGSEA. The CDR3 protein is CSVNYNEQFF. The CDR3 bases are TGCAGCGTGAACTACAATGAGCAGTTCTTC.

The chain recombines TRBV7-2 with TRBJ1-2; no definite D call. The CDR3 spans 13 residues. CDR1 is SGHTA and CDR2 is FQGNSA in the germline V gene. With 2 bases removed from V and 7 bases from J, the gap between germline ends came to 11 bases. CDR3 DNA: TGTGCCAGCAGCTTAATGATGAAGGCTGGCTACACCTTC. This codes for CASSLMMKAGYTF.